This T cell receptor (beta chain) was identified in a study of Graves' ophthalmopathy and Graves' hyperthyroidism. The authors amplified TCR beta CDR3 regions from RNA transcripts. First-round RT-PCR relied on HTBI primers, and a second-round multiplex PCR came next. TCRdb passed the multiplex PCR reads through MiXCR, listing each CDR3 protein once. The sample includes hundreds of thousands of distinct CDR3 sequences, around 45% of them seen just once. Germline values: CDR1 WNHNN, CDR2 SYGVQD (reference sequence). This CDR3 has 17 amino acids. The germline V and J ends were trimmed by 3 bases and 1 base, with 15 bases remaining between them.

The chain joins TRBV10-1 to TRBJ2-2, with D perhaps TRBD2 (5 bases). The TCR was taken from an adult man with Graves' ophthalmopathy. The sequencing sample was made of peripheral blood. The CDR3, as DNA: TGCGCCAGCAGTGAAGGTCGAGGGTTAAGGAACACCGGGGAGCTGTTTTTT. Its protein product is CASSEGRGLRNTGELFF.